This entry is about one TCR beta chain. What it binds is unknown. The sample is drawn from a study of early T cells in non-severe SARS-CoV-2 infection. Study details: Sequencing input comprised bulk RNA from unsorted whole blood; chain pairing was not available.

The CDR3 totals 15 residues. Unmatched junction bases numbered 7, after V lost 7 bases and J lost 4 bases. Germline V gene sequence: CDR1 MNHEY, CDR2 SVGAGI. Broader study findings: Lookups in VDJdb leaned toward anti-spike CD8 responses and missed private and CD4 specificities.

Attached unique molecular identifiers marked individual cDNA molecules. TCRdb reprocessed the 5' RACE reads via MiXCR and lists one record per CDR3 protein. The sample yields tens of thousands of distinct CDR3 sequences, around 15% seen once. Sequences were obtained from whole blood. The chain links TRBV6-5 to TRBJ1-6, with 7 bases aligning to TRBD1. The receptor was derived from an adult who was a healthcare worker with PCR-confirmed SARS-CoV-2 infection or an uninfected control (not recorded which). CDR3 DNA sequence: TGTGCCAGCACCCGAGGGGGCGAATATAATTCACCCCTCCACTTT. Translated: CASTRGGEYNSPLHF.